A single sample gave rise to the 23 T cell receptor beta chains below, sequenced in a study of STAT5B mutations in CD4+ large granular lymphocyte leukemia. Using immunoSEQ multiplex PCR, the repertoire was profiled, and TCRdb retains in-frame clones only, with some absent. The repertoire consists of some 38,000 clones, with about 80% occurring once and the leading ten covering less than 0.7%. Specimen: CD4+ T cells from blood buffy coats. These receptors all come from a human donor in good health.

The chain combines TRBV7-3 with TRBJ1-2; D ambiguous. Germline V gene sequence: CDR1 SGHTA, CDR2 FQGTGA. CDR3 length: 13 residues. Trimming removed 5 bases from V and 7 bases from J, with 14 bases in between. This CDR3 is CASSPSGGSGYTF. In DNA, the CDR3 is TGTGCCAGCAGCCCGAGCGGAGGGAGTGGCTACACCTTC.

The chain is built from TRBV4-1 and TRBJ2-2; TRBD1 is a possible D gene (6 bases). CDR1 and CDR2 (germline): MGHRA, YSYEKL. The CDR3 runs 16 residues. Deletions cut 2 bases from V and 3 bases from J, with 13 bases between. The CDR3, as DNA: TGCGCCAGCAGCCAAAACAGGGCCCCGGACACCGGGGAGCTGTTTTTT. This codes for CASSQNRAPDTGELFF.

This clone showed up just once. The chain joins TRBV5-6 to TRBJ2-1; D is unresolved. The germline V gene encodes CDR1 SGHDT and CDR2 YYEEEE. The CDR3 spans 12 residues. Trimming removed 0 bases at V and 10 bases at J, with 8 bases between. The CDR3 loop reads CASSLVQIEQFF. CDR3 coding DNA: TGTGCCAGCAGCTTGGTACAGATAGAGCAGTTCTTC.

J is TRBJ1-4 and V is TRBV4-2; no definite D call. The germline V gene has CDR1 LGHNA and CDR2 YNFKEQ. V lost 5 bases and J lost 3, with 13 bases in between. CDR3 length: 15 amino acids. The CDR3 region is CASSYEGRSNEKLFF. The CDR3 DNA follows: TGTGCCAGCAGCTATGAAGGGAGATCTAATGAAAAACTGTTTTTT.

The chain joins TRBV5-4 to TRBJ2-2, with D tentatively TRBD2 (6 bases). V was shortened by 4 bases and J by 7 bases, with 23 bases between the two germline ends. The germline V gene has CDR1 SGHNT and CDR2 YYREEE (reference sequence). This CDR3 has 17 amino acids. CDR3 nucleotides: TGTGCCAGCAGCCAGTCCGCCCGCGGGAAAGGCGTCGGGGAGCTGTTTTTT. It encodes CASSQSARGKGVGELFF.

This clone was seen a few times. The V and J genes are TRBV18 and TRBJ1-1; D not certain. The CDR3 is made up of 15 amino acids. Trimming removed 5 bases from V and 4 bases from J, with 17 bases in between. In germline, CDR1 is KGHSH, CDR2 LQKENI. The CDR3, as DNA: TGTGCCAGCTCAGCTATGGACTCCCGGACCACTGAAGCTTTCTTT. This sequence encodes CASSAMDSRTTEAFF.

The J gene is TRBJ1-5, the V gene TRBV5-1; D remains ambiguous. The V gene's germline CDR1 is SGHRS and CDR2 YFSETQ. The CDR3 has 14 residues. Trimming removed 4 bases at V and 3 bases at J, with 11 bases between. The CDR3 coding sequence is TGCGCCAGCAGCACGGGAGACTTCAATCAGCCCCAGCATTTT. Protein sequence: CASSTGDFNQPQHF.

Comments on this clone: The conserved final phenylalanine or tryptophan is absent from the CDR3, which likely points to a read error. The DNA is omitted, as the CDR3 cannot be located on it reliably, and the CDR3 follows TCRdb's listing. CDR3 in amino acids: CASTNHRDSVSKGL. The chain carries TRBV12-1 and TRBJ2-7; the table gives TRBD1 as D, unverified against the DNA. TRBV12-1 is assigned pseudogene status. The CDR3 extends over 14 residues, inclusive of both ends.

The V gene is TRBV20-1, the J gene TRBJ2-1; tentatively, D is TRBD1 or TRBD2 (5 bases each). Between the trimmed V and J ends, which lost 6 bases and 9 bases, there was a span of 12 bases. Germline V gives CDR1 DFQATT, CDR2 SNEGSKA (reference sequence). The CDR3 extends over 11 amino acids. CDR3 protein: CSAPGQLEQFF. The CDR3 DNA follows: TGCAGTGCCCCGGGGCAGCTTGAGCAGTTCTTC.

This clone was observed a handful of times. The rearrangement uses TRBV7-9 and TRBJ2-1, with a possible D match to TRBD1 (6 bases). The germline gives CDR1 SEHNR, CDR2 FQNEAQ (reference sequence). CDR3 size: 14 residues. Trimming removed 4 bases at V and 10 bases at J, with 17 bases between. In nucleotides, the CDR3 is TGTGCCAGCAGCTCGGGTCCTGTGAGGGGGGAGCAGTTCTTC. Encoded protein: CASSSGPVRGEQFF.

This chain connects TRBV28 to TRBJ2-1; 10 bases align to TRBD2. CDR3 length: 15 amino acids. Per the germline V gene, CDR1 is MDHEN and CDR2 is SYDVKM. The ends lost 3 bases at V and 5 bases at J; junction bases unmatched: 4. The CDR3 loop reads CASSFLAGGHNEQFF. The CDR3 DNA reads as TGTGCCAGCAGTTTCTTAGCGGGGGGTCACAATGAGCAGTTCTTC.

V is TRBV6-6 and J is TRBJ1-3; 7 nucleotides agree with TRBD1. The trim removed 6 bases at V and 0 bases at J, leaving 8 bases unmatched. Germline CDR1 MNHNY, CDR2 SVGAGI (reference sequence). The length of the CDR3 is 16 residues. The CDR3 DNA follows: TGTGCCAGCAGCCAGAGGGGACAGCTCTCTGGAAACACCATATATTTT. Amino acid sequence: CASSQRGQLSGNTIYF.

This clone was recorded once. This chain connects TRBV18 to TRBJ2-3; 14 positions agree with TRBD2. From germline, CDR1 is KGHSH and CDR2 LQKENI. This CDR3 is 19 amino acids long. Unmatched junction bases numbered 5, after V lost 0 bases and J lost 0 bases. CDR3 amino acids: CASSPPGLAGASSTDTQYF. As DNA, the CDR3 is TGTGCCAGCTCACCACCGGGACTAGCGGGGGCCAGTAGCACAGATACGCAGTATTTT.

The rearrangement uses TRBV7-2 and TRBJ2-5; 8 bases are a match to TRBD2. J lost 2 bases, V lost 7 bases, and 9 bases had no gene match. Germline V gene data show CDR1 as SGHTA and CDR2 as FQGNSA. CDR3 length: 15 residues. CDR3 loop: CASTPSPGGQETQYF. Here the CDR3 DNA reads TGTGCCAGCACCCCATCTCCGGGAGGGCAAGAGACCCAGTACTTC. Full variable domain (missing parts from reference TRBV7-2 and TRBJ2-5): GAGVSQSPSNKVTEKGKDVELRCDPISGHTALYWYRQSLGQGLEFLIYFQGNSAPDKSGLPSDRFSAERTGGSVSTLTIQRTQQEDSAVYLCASTPSPGGQETQYFGPGTRLLVL.

This chain connects TRBV5-1 to TRBJ2-5; D possibly corresponds to TRBD1 (6 bases). In germline, CDR1 is SGHRS, CDR2 YFSETQ. The CDR3 extends over 15 amino acids. Trimming left V 4 bases short and J 1 base short, with 14 bases between. Here the CDR3 reads CASSRFTGSQETQYF. CDR3 DNA sequence: TGCGCCAGCAGCCGGTTTACAGGGTCCCAAGAGACCCAGTACTTC.

The chain recombines TRBV5-4 with TRBJ2-3; 8 bases are a match to TRBD2. The junction had 8 bases not matched to a gene; V was cut back by 5 bases and J by 0 bases. The CDR3 consists of 16 residues. Germline CDR1 reads SGHNT; CDR2 reads YYREEE (reference sequence). The CDR3 spells CASRLLAGTSTDTQYF. The DNA of the CDR3 is TGTGCCAGCAGACTTCTAGCGGGCACTAGCACAGATACGCAGTATTTT.

V usage is TRBV6-1 and J usage is TRBJ2-7; the D gene is possibly TRBD1 (7 bases). The CDR3 runs 16 residues. The germline V gene has CDR1 MNHNS and CDR2 SASEGT. V was pared by 4 bases and J by 4 bases, with 20 bases between. The CDR3 DNA follows: TGTGCCAGCAGTGCGACAGGGACCGGGGGAAAGTACGAGCAGTACTTC. Protein product: CASSATGTGGKYEQYF.

V and J are TRBV19 and TRBJ1-1; the D gene is possibly TRBD1 (6 bases). CDR3 length equals 15 residues. Per the germline V gene, CDR1 is LNHDA and CDR2 is SQIVND (reference sequence). Trimming removed 9 bases at V and 1 base at J, with 18 bases between. In DNA, the CDR3 is TGTGCCAGCCTAAAACAGGGTCGGGGGAACACTGAAGCTTTCTTT. This encodes CASLKQGRGNTEAFF.

The chain has TRBV29-1 and TRBJ2-1; TRBD1 matches at 9 bases. Per the germline V gene, CDR1 is SQVTM and CDR2 is ANQGSEA. After removal of 6 bases from V and 2 bases from J, the junction contained 8 bases not matched to a gene. This CDR3 has 15 amino acids. As DNA, the CDR3 is TGCAGCGTGGCGATCAGGACAGGGGCCTACAATGAGCAGTTCTTC. It is translated as CSVAIRTGAYNEQFF.

V is TRBV7-9 and J is TRBJ1-1; D remains unclear. Germline CDR1 is SEHNR and CDR2 is FQNEAQ (reference sequence). The CDR3 loop spans 15 amino acids. Trimming took off 5 bases at V and 1 base at J, with 14 bases between the two ends. In DNA form, the CDR3 reads TGTGCCAGCAGCGAGAACTCCGGGAGGAACACTGAAGCTTTCTTT. Its translation is CASSENSGRNTEAFF.

The V call is TRBV20-1, the J call TRBJ2-1; TRBD1 might be the D (7 bases). V was shortened by 6 bases and J by 13 bases, with 16 bases between the two germline ends. Germline V lookup: CDR1 DFQATT, CDR2 SNEGSKA (reference sequence). This CDR3 is built from 11 residues. The chain's CDR3 is CSAGGLGGQFF. The CDR3 bases are TGCAGTGCAGGGGGCTTGGGGGGTCAGTTCTTC.

V gene TRBV5-6 combines with J gene TRBJ1-2; D is unresolved. The CDR3 length is 15 residues. Germline assignment: CDR1 SGHDT and CDR2 YYEEEE. The V and J ends lost 0 bases and 0 bases respectively, with 9 bases between them. The DNA for the CDR3 is TGTGCCAGCAGCTTGGTCCACGGATCTAACTATGGCTACACCTTC. Its protein product is CASSLVHGSNYGYTF.

The V and J genes are TRBV11-3 and TRBJ2-3; the match to TRBD2 covers 8 bases. The junction had 13 bases not matched to a gene; V was cut back by 5 bases and J by 6 bases. CDR3 length equals 16 residues. Germline assignment: CDR1 SGHNT and CDR2 YENEEA. The CDR3 DNA sequence: TGTGCCAGCAGCACACTTTCGGTAGCGGGGTATGATACGCAGTATTTT. Translated: CASSTLSVAGYDTQYF.